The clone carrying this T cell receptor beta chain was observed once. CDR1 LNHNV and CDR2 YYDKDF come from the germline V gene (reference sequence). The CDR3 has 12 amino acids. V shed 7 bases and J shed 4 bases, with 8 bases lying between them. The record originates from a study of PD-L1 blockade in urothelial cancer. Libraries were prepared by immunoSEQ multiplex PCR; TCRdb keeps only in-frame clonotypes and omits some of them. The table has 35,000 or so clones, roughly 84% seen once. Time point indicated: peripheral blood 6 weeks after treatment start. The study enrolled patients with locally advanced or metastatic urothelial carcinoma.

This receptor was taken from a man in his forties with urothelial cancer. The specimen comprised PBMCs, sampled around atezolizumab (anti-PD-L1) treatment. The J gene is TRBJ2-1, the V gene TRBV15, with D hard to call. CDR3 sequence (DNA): TGTGCCACCACCCTAGGATACAATGAGCAGTTCTTC. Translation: CATTLGYNEQFF.